A selection of T cell receptor beta chains follows, all from one sample in a study of blood T cell repertoires in COVID-19. Produced via immunoSEQ multiplex PCR; TCRdb's table is partial and in-frame only. Of approximately 170,000 clones in the sample, 85% are singletons; the top ten hold roughly 8.1%. Material: peripheral blood. Source of these receptors: a woman over 75 with COVID-19, enrolled during active disease. CDR3s include the opening cysteine and the closing phenylalanine or tryptophan. D genes are given only for firm matches. Clone size is shown for a subset of rows, as once, few, many or a class of expanded clone.

V gene	D gene	clone size	J gene	CDR3 length	CDR3 DNA	CDR3 protein
TRBV4-1	.	.	TRBJ1-6	19	TGCGCCAGCAGCCATGAAGGAGGGTATAGTCCCGTCTATAATTCACCCCTCCACTTT	CASSHEGGYSPVYNSPLHF
TRBV15	TRBD2	.	TRBJ2-5	12	TGTGCCACCAGACGGGGGGGGGAGACCCAGTACTTC	CATRRGGETQYF
TRBV7-2	.	.	TRBJ1-2	15	TGTGCCAGCAGCTTAGCGCGGGGGGCTAACTATGGCTACACCTTC	CASSLARGANYGYTF
TRBV5-1	.	.	TRBJ1-1	13	TGCGCCAGCAGCCTGGGCGTATCCACTGAAGCTTTCTTT	CASSLGVSTEAFF
TRBV12-3/TRBV12-4	.	.	TRBJ2-3	12	TGTGCCAGCAGTCCAGGTTGGGATACGCAGTATTTT	CASSPGWDTQYF
TRBV6-5	TRBD1	.	TRBJ1-5	15	TGTGCCAGCAGTTACTTTACAGGGGGCAGGCAGCCCCAGCATTTT	CASSYFTGGRQPQHF
TRBV28	.	.	TRBJ1-1	13	TGTGCCAGCAGTTTGAGGGTGCGAGGGAGATCTTTCTTT	CASSLRVRGRSFF
TRBV9	.	.	TRBJ1-1	12	TGTGCCAGCAGCGTAGTGGACACGGAAGCTTTCTTT	CASSVVDTEAFF
TRBV7-2	.	.	TRBJ1-5	14	TGTGCCAGCAGCCCCTGGCCCTCCAATCAGCCCCAGCATTTT	CASSPWPSNQPQHF
TRBV15	TRBD1	once	TRBJ2-1	15	TGTGCCACCAGCACTGACAGGGGGCAGTACAATGAGCAGTTCTTC	CATSTDRGQYNEQFF
TRBV14	TRBD2	.	TRBJ2-1	16	TGTGCCAGCAGCCAAGGCGGGGGGGGCCTTTTGGATGAGCAGTTCTTC	CASSQGGGGLLDEQFF
TRBV6-6	TRBD1	.	TRBJ1-1	18	TGTGCCAGCAGTCATGGTAAACTCCGGGACAGGGGTGTCACTGAAGCTTTCTTT	CASSHGKLRDRGVTEAFF
TRBV14	TRBD2	once	TRBJ2-2	18	TGTGCCAGCAGCCATTTAGCGGGAGGGCCCTCGAACACCGGGGAGCTGTTTTTT	CASSHLAGGPSNTGELFF
TRBV6-5	.	few	TRBJ2-7	11	TGTGCCAGCAGAGACTCCCTGGAGCAGTACTTC	CASRDSLEQYF
TRBV7-9	TRBD1	.	TRBJ1-1	15	TGTGCCAGCAGCTTAGGGACAGGGATAAAGACTGAAGCTTTCTTT	CASSLGTGIKTEAFF
TRBV5-1	.	once	TRBJ1-1	14	TGCGCCAGCAGCTTGGATCCGGGGGGAACTGAAGCTTTCTTT	CASSLDPGGTEAFF
TRBV24-1	.	.	TRBJ2-3	14	TGTGCCACCAGTGATTCCACAGCAGCAGATACGCAGTATTTT	CATSDSTAADTQYF
TRBV6-5	.	.	TRBJ2-7	15	TGTGCCAGCAGTTATACGGGGATAGGCTCCTACGAGCAGTACTTC	CASSYTGIGSYEQYF
TRBV5-1	TRBD2	once	TRBJ2-1	14	TGCGCCAGCAGCGACCCTAGCGGCGACAATGAGCAGTTCTTC	CASSDPSGDNEQFF
TRBV6-5	TRBD1	.	TRBJ2-2	14	TGTGCCACAGCCCCACAGGGGTACACCGGGGAGCTGTTTTTT	CATAPQGYTGELFF
TRBV25-1	.	.	TRBJ2-5	15	TGTGCCAGCAGTGAAGGAACAGGACCCCAAGAGACCCAGTACTTC	CASSEGTGPQETQYF
TRBV2	TRBD1	.	TRBJ2-3	13	TGTGCCACTGGACAGGAACCCACAGATACGCAGTATTTT	CATGQEPTDTQYF
TRBV19	TRBD1	.	TRBJ1-2	14	TGTGCCAGTAGAGGGACAGGGGATAACTATGGCTACACCTTC	CASRGTGDNYGYTF
TRBV5-8	TRBD1	.	TRBJ2-7	13	TGTGCCAGCAGACAGGGGGGCATCTACGAGCAGTACTTC	CASRQGGIYEQYF
TRBV15	.	.	TRBJ2-5	12	TGTGCCACCAGCAGCAACCAAGAGACCCAGTACTTC	CATSSNQETQYF
TRBV7-3	.	.	TRBJ2-2	13	TGTGCCAGCAGCTTACAGGTCGCCGGGGAGCTGTTTTTT	CASSLQVAGELFF
TRBV29-1	TRBD1	.	TRBJ1-2	13	TGCAGCGTGACCACCGGGACAGAGTATGGCTACACCTTC	CSVTTGTEYGYTF
TRBV3-1/TRBV3-2	.	.	TRBJ1-2	14	TGTGCCAGCAGCCAAGCGGGGCGCGGGGTCGGCTACACCTTC	CASSQAGRGVGYTF
TRBV10-1	.	.	TRBJ1-3	13	TGCGCCAGCAGTGCGGTGAATGGAAACACCATATATTTT	CASSAVNGNTIYF
TRBV18	.	.	TRBJ2-1	12	TGTGCCAGCTCACGGGAGGACAATGAGCAGTTCTTC	CASSREDNEQFF
TRBV5-4	TRBD1	.	TRBJ1-6	15	TGTGCCAGCCGAGGGACAGGTGCGACCAATTCACCCCTCCACTTT	CASRGTGATNSPLHF
TRBV6-6	.	.	TRBJ1-2	15	TGTGCCAGCAGTTCCCGGGAACTTTCTAACTATGGCTACACCTTC	CASSSRELSNYGYTF
TRBV7-8	.	.	TRBJ1-5	13	TGTGCCAGCAGCCCCGGGAGAGGACAGCCCCAGCATTTT	CASSPGRGQPQHF
TRBV7-2	TRBD1	.	TRBJ1-3	13	TGTGCCAGCACCCAGGGGGTCGTCAACACCATATATTTT	CASTQGVVNTIYF
TRBV7-6	TRBD2	.	TRBJ2-3	15	TGTGCCAGCAGCATCACTAGCGGGAGTCCAGATACGCAGTATTTT	CASSITSGSPDTQYF
TRBV5-6	TRBD2	.	TRBJ2-7	14	TGTGCCAGCAGCTTACTAGCGAATTCCTACGAGCAGTACTTC	CASSLLANSYEQYF
TRBV7-2	TRBD2	.	TRBJ2-1	15	TGTGCCAGCAGCTTAGGCGGGGGGCCCTACAATGAGCAGTTCTTC	CASSLGGGPYNEQFF
TRBV27	.	.	TRBJ1-5	14	TGTGCCACCCTGGGGACTTCTTCAGATCAGCCCCAGCATTTT	CATLGTSSDQPQHF
TRBV10-3	.	few	TRBJ2-4	14	TGTGCCATCAGTGAGGGCCTGGGGAGTAACATTCAGTACTTC	CAISEGLGSNIQYF
TRBV3-1/TRBV3-2	.	once	TRBJ2-3	11	TGTGCCAGCAGCCTCGTCCATACGCAGTATTTT	CASSLVHTQYF
TRBV6-6	TRBD1	once	TRBJ1-1	13	TGTGCCAGCAGTTACGCGACAGGGAAAGAAGCTTTCTTT	CASSYATGKEAFF
TRBV12-3/TRBV12-4	.	.	TRBJ1-1	13	TGTGCCAGCAGACCCGAGATACACACTGAAGCTTTCTTT	CASRPEIHTEAFF
TRBV15	.	.	TRBJ2-7	13	TGTGCCACCAGCAGAGATAGTAAATACGAGCAGTACTTC	CATSRDSKYEQYF
TRBV4-1	TRBD2	.	TRBJ2-2	16	TGCGCCAGCAGCCAAGAATCCAGCGGGAGTTTTGGGGAGCTGTTTTTT	CASSQESSGSFGELFF
TRBV28	.	once	TRBJ1-5	15	TGTGCCAGCAGCCCAACGGCGGGGCGGCGGCAGCCCCAGCATTTT	CASSPTAGRRQPQHF
TRBV4-1	TRBD1	.	TRBJ2-6	19	TGCGCCAGCAGCCAGAGGGGACAGGGGGGTGGTTTTGGGGCCAACGTCCTGACTTTC	CASSQRGQGGGFGANVLTF
TRBV28	.	.	TRBJ1-2	13	TGTGCCAGCAGTGTTGGGCGCCACCCGGTCTACACCTTC	CASSVGRHPVYTF
TRBV7-9	.	.	TRBJ1-5	14	TGTGCCAGCAGCTCGGACAGTAGCAATCAGCCCCAGCATTTT	CASSSDSSNQPQHF
TRBV9	.	few	TRBJ1-3	14	TGTGCCAGCAGCGACGACTGGACAGCAAACACCATATATTTT	CASSDDWTANTIYF
TRBV11-2	TRBD1	once	TRBJ1-5	16	TGTGCCAGCAGCCCTCTGGGACAGGGGGGCAATCAGCCCCAGCATTTT	CASSPLGQGGNQPQHF
TRBV6-4	TRBD2	.	TRBJ2-1	16	TGTGCCACCACTCCCTTCGCGGGACTAGCCGGCCATGAGCAGTTCTTC	CATTPFAGLAGHEQFF
TRBV18	TRBD1	.	TRBJ2-5	16	TGTGCCAGCTCACGGCAGACAGGGGGTGCAAAGGAGACCCAGTACTTC	CASSRQTGGAKETQYF
TRBV7-3	TRBD1	.	TRBJ1-1	14	TGTGCCAGCAGCTTAACACCAGGGGGGACTGAAGCTTTCTTT	CASSLTPGGTEAFF
TRBV24-1	TRBD1	.	TRBJ2-7	15	TGTGCCACCAGTGCGACGACAGGGGGGTCCTACGAGCAGTACTTC	CATSATTGGSYEQYF